This TCR beta chain emerged from a study of T cell clonality in common variable immunodeficiency. General study points: CVID subjects had higher TCRbeta clonality than healthy controls, most marked in about a third. Compared with controls, CVID subjects had fewer shared TCRbeta clones.

Both groups were predominantly of Caucasian heritage. Heparinized whole blood, about 5 to 8.5 ml, came from each donor. Germline values: CDR1 MGHRA, CDR2 YSYEKL. V lost 4 bases and J lost 6; bases outside the gene matches: 8. This CDR3 comprises 15 residues. Measured with immunoSEQ multiplex PCR; TCRdb has only the in-frame clones, and not every one. Altogether tens of thousands of clones were found in the sample, and no singletons occur. There are many counts of this clone. Its antigen is unknown. The CDR3 goes on 3 residues after the read ends, and that part is filled in from the germline J gene. The V gene is TRBV4-1, the J gene TRBJ2-5; TRBD2 matches at 10 bases. Sequenced: peripheral blood mononuclear cells. This clonotype was sampled from a person between 18 and 70 years old in good health. The DNA read from the CDR3 is TGCGCCAGCAGCCCCCTAGCGGGGGAGGAGAAGACC. Protein: CASSPLAGEEKT. From start to end, the CDR3 is CASSPLAGEEKTQYF.